This TCR beta chain emerged from a study of identical twins. Study-level points and caveats: One should note that invariant MAIT and iNKT cells could partly confound zero-insertion analyses.

TCRdb re-analysed the 5' RACE reads in MiXCR, keeping a single row per CDR3 protein. The sample records 650,000 to 800,000 distinct CDR3 sequences, over 8.5% being singletons. Of note for this clonotype: Antigen: not known.

The CDR3 runs to 20 residues. The trim removed 6 bases at V and 3 bases at J, leaving 17 bases unmatched. These records were also assigned to another study, of yellow fever vaccine responses in identical twins. That paper notes: Vaccine T cell responses of twins reportedly seemed partly convergent and partly personalized.

This rearrangement joins TRBV12-3 or TRBV12-4 to TRBJ2-3; 14 bases fit TRBD2. Source material: PBMCs. This clonotype was obtained from a woman aged 18-30 years in good health. CDR3 sequence reads: CASSPPFGTSGGEGTDTQYF. The CDR3 DNA follows: TGTGCCAGCAGCCCCCCCTTCGGGACTAGCGGGGGAGAAGGAACAGATACGCAGTATTTT.